This T cell receptor (beta chain) was captured in a study of radiation and T cells in renal cell carcinoma. Study-wide findings and caveats: In blood, top tumor clones expanded by 2 weeks, shrinking by 4.

Produced via immunoSEQ multiplex PCR; TCRdb's table is partial and in-frame only. The top ten hold approximately 6.4% of the sample, which has 94,000 or so clones, about 79% seen once. Remarks on this clone: As yet, its antigen is unknown.

With 2 bases clipped from V and 7 bases from J, the junction kept 7 bases outside the gene matches. The CDR3 covers 15 residues. Germline loops: CDR1 KGHSH, CDR2 LQKENI. Regarding time point: baseline pretreatment blood. The treatment: 15 Gy SBRT to primary tumor, nephrectomy 4 weeks later. The patient's renal cell carcinoma had clear cell pathology. This TCR derives from a man in his 60s with renal cell carcinoma. This chain joins TRBV18 and TRBJ2-7; TRBD2 matches 11 bases. Here the sequenced sample was blood, taken from a patient whose treatment included radiotherapy and nephrectomy. Here the CDR3 DNA reads TGTGCCAGCTCACCATCGACTAGCGGGATAAGGGAGCAGTACTTC. This gives the protein CASSPSTSGIREQYF.